The 30 T cell receptor beta chains in this list originate from one sample, sequenced in a study of T cells expressing NK-cell markers. TCRdb re-called the 5' RACE reads and gives one entry per CDR3 protein, without DNA. The repertoire table contains about 460,000 distinct CDR3 sequences. The sequenced sample was blood T cells: a sorted CD56 or NKG2C T cell subset, CD4+ or CD8+ T cells, or bulk PBMC T cells (not recorded which). These receptors came from a woman aged 50 to 65 in good health.

The V and J genes are TRBV20-1 and TRBJ1-2; the D call of TRBD1 rests on TCRdb alone, since no DNA is present to check it. The CDR3 length is 14 residues. Germline CDR1 reads DFQATT; CDR2 reads SNEGSKA (reference sequence). The CDR3 reads CSATSTGGGYGYTF.

The V gene is TRBV28, the J gene TRBJ1-1; as DNA is missing, the TRBD1 call by TCRdb cannot be tested. CDR1 MDHEN and CDR2 SYDVKM come from the germline V gene. The CDR3 totals 18 residues. CDR3 in amino acids: CASSRYPPQGRMNTEAFF.

This chain links TRBV7-9 with TRBJ2-5; lacking DNA, the TRBD2 call made by TCRdb goes unchecked. Germline V gene data show CDR1 as SEHNR and CDR2 as FQNEAQ (reference sequence). The CDR3 has 12 amino acids. The CDR3 sequence is CASEGLAKTQYF.

The chain employs TRBV20-1 and TRBJ2-5; absent DNA, TCRdb's TRBD2 call cannot be checked. The V gene's germline CDR1 is DFQATT and CDR2 SNEGSKA (reference sequence). The CDR3 extends over 16 amino acids. The chain's CDR3 is CSARLPSAGGPQTQYF.

The rearrangement joins TRBV15 to TRBJ1-2. CDR1 LNHNV and CDR2 YYDKDF come from the germline V gene (reference sequence). The length of the CDR3 is 13 residues. The CDR3 is CATSSDSNYGYTF.

The rearrangement links TRBV12-3 or TRBV12-4 to TRBJ1-5; TCRdb's D call, TRBD1, is unchecked because there is no DNA. The CDR3 has 17 residues. This CDR3 reads CASSPQPQGRRNQPQHF.

The rearrangement uses TRBV11-3 and TRBJ1-2; the D gene TCRdb calls, TRBD1, cannot be checked with no DNA. CDR3 length: 15 amino acids. The germline V gene has CDR1 SGHNT and CDR2 YENEEA. CDR3 sequence: CASSLGQGRSGGYTF.

The chain recombines TRBV15 with TRBJ1-1; TCRdb returns TRBD1, unconfirmable since there is no DNA. This CDR3 has 15 amino acids. Germline CDR1 LNHNV, CDR2 YYDKDF (reference sequence). The CDR3 region is CATSREQGAGTEAFF.

The V gene is TRBV6-6, the J gene TRBJ2-7; the TRBD1 assignment by TCRdb is unverifiable without DNA. The CDR3 has 11 residues. Per the germline V gene, CDR1 is MNHNY and CDR2 is SVGAGI (reference sequence). The CDR3: CASSPAHEQYF.

V and J are TRBV3-1 and TRBJ2-2; as DNA is missing, the TRBD2 call by TCRdb cannot be tested. The CDR3 has 13 amino acids. Germline V gene lookup returns CDR1 LGHDT and CDR2 YNNKEL (reference sequence). The chain's CDR3 is CASSLGTPGELFF.

This chain uses TRBV5-1 with TRBJ2-1; checking the TCRdb D call of TRBD1 is not possible without DNA. Germline V CDR1 and CDR2: SGHRS, YFSETQ. CDR3 length equals 17 residues. CDR3 residues: CASSLFSLSFGGNEQFF.

V gene TRBV5-1 combines with J gene TRBJ1-1; TCRdb designates TRBD1, a call that cannot be tested without DNA. The CDR3 length is 14 residues. Germline V gene lookup returns CDR1 SGHRS and CDR2 YFSETQ. CDR3 loop: CASSLAGQGGEAFF.

This rearrangement joins TRBV5-1 to TRBJ2-1; TCRdb's D gene call, TRBD1, goes unchecked for lack of DNA. The CDR3 consists of 12 residues. From germline, CDR1 is SGHRS and CDR2 YFSETQ. CDR3 sequence reads: CASSFGTHEQFF.

The gene calls are TRBV7-9 and TRBJ2-1; TCRdb picks TRBD2, but there is no DNA to check that call. This CDR3 comprises 16 residues. CDR1 and CDR2 (germline): SEHNR, FQNEAQ (reference sequence). CDR3 protein: CASSLAVLAGGDEQFF.

The chain joins TRBV3-1 to TRBJ2-1; TCRdb names TRBD1, which stays unverified in the absence of DNA. The germline CDR1 and CDR2 sequences are LGHDT and YNNKEL (reference sequence). This CDR3 spans 14 amino acids. The CDR3 reads CASTPTPLYNEQFF.

The CDR3 is CSVASWGLAYEQYF. The V gene is TRBV20-1, the J gene TRBJ2-7; absent DNA, TCRdb's TRBD2 call cannot be checked. CDR3 size: 14 residues. CDR1 DFQATT and CDR2 SNEGSKA come from the germline V gene (reference sequence).

The V call is TRBV12-3 or TRBV12-4, the J call TRBJ2-3; checking the TCRdb D call of TRBD2 is not possible without DNA. The CDR3 has 13 residues. CDR3 loop: CASSIGSPNTQYF.

The chain joins TRBV4-1 to TRBJ2-7; as DNA is missing, the TRBD1 call by TCRdb cannot be tested. From germline, CDR1 is MGHRA and CDR2 YSYEKL. There are 15 residues in the CDR3. The CDR3 loop is CASSQDRDRSYEQYF.

The rearrangement uses TRBV29-1 and TRBJ1-1; with no DNA, the TCRdb D assignment of TRBD1 cannot be verified. Per the germline V gene, CDR1 is SQVTM and CDR2 is ANQGSEA. The CDR3 runs to 13 residues. CDR3 sequence: CSVGDRGQTEAFF.

V gene TRBV5-1 combines with J gene TRBJ2-6. The CDR3 is made up of 17 amino acids. Germline-derived CDR1 and CDR2 are SGHRS and YFSETQ. CDR3 sequence reads: CASSLVVSGSGANVLTF.

This chain uses TRBV4-1 with TRBJ1-1; the TCRdb D gene call, TRBD1, has no DNA to confirm it. Germline loops: CDR1 MGHRA, CDR2 YSYEKL. The CDR3 has 15 amino acids. CDR3: CASSQGRQKNTEAFF.

V is TRBV10-3 and J is TRBJ2-1; the TRBD2 assignment by TCRdb is unverifiable without DNA. The CDR3 spans 12 residues. CDR1 is ENHRY and CDR2 is SYGVKD in the germline V gene. The CDR3 loop reads CAISDPPTTWFF.

The rearrangement joins TRBV20-1 to TRBJ2-2; TCRdb's D call, TRBD1, is unchecked because there is no DNA. Germline V gives CDR1 DFQATT, CDR2 SNEGSKA (reference sequence). CDR3 length: 16 residues. CDR3 amino acids: CSARDWASGDTGELFF.

The gene calls are TRBV18 and TRBJ2-3; TCRdb gives TRBD2 as the D gene, but with no DNA this cannot be confirmed. This CDR3 spans 15 amino acids. Germline V lookup: CDR1 KGHSH, CDR2 LQKENI. The CDR3 spells CASQGLAGTTDTQYF.

V usage is TRBV2 and J usage is TRBJ1-5; TCRdb picks TRBD1, but there is no DNA to check that call. The CDR3 is made up of 16 amino acids. Germline lookup yields CDR1 SNHLY and CDR2 FYNNEI. This CDR3 is CASNRRGQDSNQPQHF.

V gene TRBV7-2 combines with J gene TRBJ1-5; the D call of TRBD1 rests on TCRdb alone, since no DNA is present to check it. CDR1 SGHTA and CDR2 FQGNSA come from the germline V gene. The CDR3 runs 14 residues. The CDR3 sequence is CASSPRTYDQPQHF.

This chain links TRBV5-6 with TRBJ2-7; TCRdb outputs TRBD1, but without DNA this stays unchecked. Per germline, CDR1 SGHDT and CDR2 YYEEEE. This CDR3 comprises 14 residues. CDR3 sequence reads: CASSFTGGSYEQYF.

The V call is TRBV3-1, the J call TRBJ2-3; absent DNA, TCRdb's TRBD1 call cannot be checked. There are 13 residues in the CDR3. Germline CDR1 reads LGHDT; CDR2 reads YNNKEL (reference sequence). The CDR3 spells CASRPVGVDTQYF.

The chain uses TRBV29-1 and TRBJ2-5; the D call of TRBD1 rests on TCRdb alone, since no DNA is present to check it. This CDR3 spans 15 amino acids. From germline, CDR1 is SQVTM and CDR2 ANQGSEA. The CDR3: CSGWGPNGAQETQYF.

The chain employs TRBV12-3 or TRBV12-4 and TRBJ2-2. The CDR3 sequence is 11 residues long. CDR3 residues: CASMQAGELFF.